One and the same sample provided the 13 T cell receptor beta chains below, sequenced in a study of blood T cells in healthy people across ages. A second PCR of roughly 7 to 11 cycles used a sample-barcoded 5' primer and a J-beta primer mix. MiXCR, run by TCRdb on the 5' RACE reads, gives a single entry per CDR3 protein. The sample yields 800,000 to 950,000 distinct CDR3 sequences, almost 30% seen once. These same data were also listed under a study on T cells of mothers and their children.

Sequencing was performed on blood. These receptors were collected from a woman between 40 and 55 years old in good health.

This sequence joins TRBV29-1 and TRBJ1-2; no definite D call. Germline V gene sequence: CDR1 SQVTM, CDR2 ANQGSEA. The CDR3 covers 11 residues. With 0 bases removed from V and 6 bases from J, the gap between germline ends came to 5 bases. CDR3 region: CSVEEPDGYTF. CDR3 in DNA: TGCAGCGTTGAAGAGCCTGATGGCTACACCTTC.

This clonotype has only a few counts. V gene TRBV28 combines with J gene TRBJ1-1; TRBD1 agrees at 7 bases. With V trimmed by 7 bases and J by 1 base, 6 bases remained unmatched. This CDR3 region has 14 residues. CDR1 is MDHEN, CDR2 SYDVKM, per germline. CDR3 in amino acids: CASKGAASNTEAFF. DNA for the CDR3: TGTGCCAGCAAGGGGGCGGCCTCGAACACTGAAGCTTTCTTT.

The chain is built from TRBV14 and TRBJ2-1, with D perhaps TRBD2 (5 bases). The CDR3 runs to 17 residues. The germline V gene has CDR1 SGHDN and CDR2 FVKESK. Trimming pared 4 bases from V and 5 bases from J, leaving 21 bases between. The CDR3 DNA reads as TGTGCCAGCAGCCGCCTGAAGTCCCAGACTACCCACAATGAGCAGTTCTTC. Protein product: CASSRLKSQTTHNEQFF.

This clonotype has just a few counts. The gene calls are TRBV25-1 and TRBJ2-1; TRBD1 matches 7 bases. Germline CDR1 is MGHDK and CDR2 is SYGVNS. After removal of 2 bases from V and 7 bases from J, the junction contained 2 bases not matched to a gene. The CDR3 extends over 13 amino acids. Written as DNA, the CDR3 is TGTGCCAGCAGTGAACCAGGGGGAAATGAGCAGTTCTTC. Protein product: CASSEPGGNEQFF.

As regards this clonotype: This may be a read error, as it is one base from a much larger clone. This rearrangement joins TRBV20-1 to TRBJ2-5, with 7 bases matching TRBD2. Germline V lookup: CDR1 DFQATT, CDR2 SNEGSKA (reference sequence). The CDR3 is 15 amino acids. V trimming: 3 bases; J trimming: 4 bases; junction bases outside the gene matches: 11. The CDR3: CSARTSSNLGETQYF. For the CDR3, the DNA is TGCAGTGCTAGGACTAGCTCAAACCTTGGAGAGACCCAGTACTTC.

This clonotype was seen a handful of times. This chain uses TRBV20-1 with TRBJ1-2; D not certain. Germline V CDR1 and CDR2: DFQATT, SNEGSKA (reference sequence). The CDR3 totals 12 residues. The CDR3 here is CRAPTVNYGYTF. CDR3 bases: TGCAGGGCCCCGACGGTGAACTATGGCTACACCTTC.

The chain couples TRBV4-2 to TRBJ1-1; D not certain. CDR3 size: 14 residues. The germline V gene has CDR1 LGHNA and CDR2 YNFKEQ. V was trimmed by 0 bases and J by 0 bases, leaving 5 bases between them. CDR3 amino acids: CASSQDLMNTEAFF. In DNA, the CDR3 is TGTGCCAGCAGCCAAGATTTAATGAACACTGAAGCTTTCTTT.

This clonotype was recorded at least ten times. This chain uses TRBV5-1 with TRBJ2-4; unclear D gene. From germline, CDR1 is SGHRS and CDR2 YFSETQ. Trimming removed 0 bases from V and 0 bases from J, with 10 bases in between. The CDR3 has 16 residues. The CDR3 reads CASSLESGSAKNIQYF. The CDR3 bases are TGCGCCAGCAGCTTGGAATCCGGGTCAGCCAAAAACATTCAGTACTTC.

This clonotype has a count of ten or more. This chain connects TRBV18 to TRBJ2-6; possible D gene TRBD1, 6 bases. The CDR3 has 20 residues. Trimming removed 4 bases at V and 0 bases at J, with 22 bases between. In germline, CDR1 is KGHSH, CDR2 LQKENI. The DNA of the CDR3 is TGTGCCAGCTCACTCCAGGGGCTCCAGAGAAGGGACTCTGGGGCCAACGTCCTGACTTTC. Protein sequence: CASSLQGLQRRDSGANVLTF.

About this clonotype itself: This may arise from a read error, as a much more abundant clone is one base away. The V gene is TRBV7-2, the J gene TRBJ2-4, with 9 bases fitting TRBD2. Germline CDR1 is SGHTA and CDR2 is FQGNSA. This CDR3 is built from 15 residues. The V gene end was trimmed by 5 bases and the J gene end by 13 bases; junction bases not matched to a gene: 15. CDR3 residues: CASSAILAGTYKQYF. The CDR3 DNA reads as TGTGCCAGCAGCGCGATTCTAGCGGGGACCTACAAGCAGTACTTC.

This clonotype has more than one count but fewer than ten. A much more abundant neighbour one base away suggests this may be a read error. The V gene is TRBV28, the J gene TRBJ1-2; TRBD1 is a possible D gene (5 bases). With 6 bases removed from V and 8 bases from J, the gap between germline ends came to 16 bases. The CDR3 has 13 residues. Germline V gene data show CDR1 as MDHEN and CDR2 as SYDVKM. The CDR3, as DNA: TGTGCCAGCAGGATCAGGGATTGTCACGGCTACACCTTC. It translates to CASRIRDCHGYTF.

The chain uses TRBV20-1 and TRBJ2-7; unclear D gene. This CDR3 is 14 amino acids long. Germline V lookup: CDR1 DFQATT, CDR2 SNEGSKA (reference sequence). Trimming cost V 3 bases and J 0 bases, with 12 bases left between them. CDR3 in amino acids: CSASLRTGSYEQYF. The DNA for the CDR3 is TGCAGTGCTAGCCTTAGGACGGGCTCCTACGAGCAGTACTTC.

This clonotype was counted between two and nine times. This chain joins TRBV6-2 or TRBV6-3 and TRBJ2-3, with unresolved D. Per the germline V gene, CDR1 is MNHEY and CDR2 is SVGEGT. The CDR3 spans 12 residues. Trimming removed 2 bases at V and 5 bases at J, with 5 bases between. CDR3: CASSYRRDTQYF. The CDR3 DNA sequence: TGTGCCAGCAGTTACAGGAGAGATACGCAGTATTTT.